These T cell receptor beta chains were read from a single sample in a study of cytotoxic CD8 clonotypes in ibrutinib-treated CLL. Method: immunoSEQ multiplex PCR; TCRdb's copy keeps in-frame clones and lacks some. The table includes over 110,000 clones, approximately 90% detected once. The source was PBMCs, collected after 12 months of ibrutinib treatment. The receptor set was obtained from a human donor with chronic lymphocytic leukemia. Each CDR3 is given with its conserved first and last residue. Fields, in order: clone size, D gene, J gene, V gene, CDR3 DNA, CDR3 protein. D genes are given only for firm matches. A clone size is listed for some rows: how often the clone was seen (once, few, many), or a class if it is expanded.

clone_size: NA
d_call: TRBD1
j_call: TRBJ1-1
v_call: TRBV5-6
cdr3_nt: TGTGCCAGCAGCTTGGTTCGACAGGGGGGGAGTAACACTGAAGCTTTCTTT
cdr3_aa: CASSLVRQGGSNTEAFF

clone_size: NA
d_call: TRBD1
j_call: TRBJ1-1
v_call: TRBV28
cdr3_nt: TGTGCCAGCAGTTTCCTTGACAGGGGGCCTAGTGCTGAAGCTTTCTTT
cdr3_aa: CASSFLDRGPSAEAFF

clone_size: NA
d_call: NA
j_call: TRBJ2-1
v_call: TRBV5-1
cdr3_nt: TGCGCCAGCAGCTTGGAGGGCGCCCCGGAAGGATCGAAGTTCTTC
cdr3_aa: CASSLEGAPEGSKFF

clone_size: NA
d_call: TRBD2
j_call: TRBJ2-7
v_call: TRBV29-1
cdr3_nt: TGCAGCGTCGAACTAGCGGGAGGGTACGAGCAGTACTTC
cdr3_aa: CSVELAGGYEQYF

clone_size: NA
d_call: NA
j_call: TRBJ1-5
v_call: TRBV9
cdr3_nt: TGTGCCAGCAGCGTCGGCAGCGGGGATAATCAGCCCCAGCATTTT
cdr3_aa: CASSVGSGDNQPQHF

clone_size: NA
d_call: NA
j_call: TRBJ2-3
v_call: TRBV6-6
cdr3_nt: TGTGCCAGCAGTTACTCCCTCACCACAGATACGCAGTATTTT
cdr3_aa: CASSYSLTTDTQYF

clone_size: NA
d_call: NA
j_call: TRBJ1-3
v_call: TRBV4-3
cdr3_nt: TGCGCCAGCAGCCAAGTGGGGCTAGGGAGCTCTGGAAACACCATATATTTT
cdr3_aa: CASSQVGLGSSGNTIYF

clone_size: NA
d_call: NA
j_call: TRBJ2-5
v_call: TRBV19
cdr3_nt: TGTGCCAGTAGTATTAGGTCCGTACAAGAGACCCAGTACTTC
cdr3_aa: CASSIRSVQETQYF

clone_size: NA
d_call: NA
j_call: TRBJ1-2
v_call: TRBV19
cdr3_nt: TGTGCCAGTAGTACACGGACACTAAATGGCTACACCTTC
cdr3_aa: CASSTRTLNGYTF

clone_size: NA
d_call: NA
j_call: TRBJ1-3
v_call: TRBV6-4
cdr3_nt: TGTGCCAGCAAGGGCCGGGGCCTGAGCTCTGGAAACACCATATATTTT
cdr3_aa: CASKGRGLSSGNTIYF

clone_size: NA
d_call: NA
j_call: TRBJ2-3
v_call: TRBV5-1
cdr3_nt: TGCGCCAGCAGCTTGGTTGGGGGAGTCACAGATACGCAGTATTTT
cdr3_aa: CASSLVGGVTDTQYF

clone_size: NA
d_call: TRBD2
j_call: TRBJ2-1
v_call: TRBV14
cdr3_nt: TGTGCCAGCAGCCGGGGACTAGCGGGAGTAGCTTACAATGAGCAGTTCTTC
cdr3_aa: CASSRGLAGVAYNEQFF

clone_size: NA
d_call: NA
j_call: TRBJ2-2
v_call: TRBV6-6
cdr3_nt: TGTGCCAGCAGCTTCTACAGGGCGAACACCGGGGAGCTGTTTTTT
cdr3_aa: CASSFYRANTGELFF

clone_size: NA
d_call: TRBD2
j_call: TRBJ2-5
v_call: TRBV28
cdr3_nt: TGTGCCAGCAACCCATGGGCGGGAGGGACTATGACCCAGTACTTC
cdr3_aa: CASNPWAGGTMTQYF

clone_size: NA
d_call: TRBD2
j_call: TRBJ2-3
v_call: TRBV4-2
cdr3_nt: TGTGCCAGCAGCCAAGGACTAGCGAGGTCCGATACGCAGTATTTT
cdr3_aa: CASSQGLARSDTQYF

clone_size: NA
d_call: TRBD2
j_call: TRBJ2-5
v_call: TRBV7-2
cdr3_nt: TGTGCCAGCAACGAAGCGGGGGGTCGGGAGACCCAGTACTTC
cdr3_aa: CASNEAGGRETQYF

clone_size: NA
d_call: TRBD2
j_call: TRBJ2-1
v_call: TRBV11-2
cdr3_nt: TGTGCCAGCAGCCCCGGACTAGCGGGAAACTACAATGAGCAGTTCTTC
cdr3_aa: CASSPGLAGNYNEQFF

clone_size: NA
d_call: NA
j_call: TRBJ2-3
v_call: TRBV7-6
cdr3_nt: TGTGCCAGCAGCTTAGAGGGGGGGCTCACAGATACGCAGTATTTT
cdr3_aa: CASSLEGGLTDTQYF

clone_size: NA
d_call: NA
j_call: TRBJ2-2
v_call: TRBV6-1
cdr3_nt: TGTGCCAGCAGCAGAGGGAGTATAACCGGGGAGCTGTTTTTT
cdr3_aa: CASSRGSITGELFF

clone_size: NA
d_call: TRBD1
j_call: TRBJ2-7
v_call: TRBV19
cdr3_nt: TGTGCCAGTAGGAATCCGACAGGGAGCTCCTACGAGCAGTACTTC
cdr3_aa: CASRNPTGSSYEQYF

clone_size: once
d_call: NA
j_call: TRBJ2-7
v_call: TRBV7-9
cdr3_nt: TGTGCCAGCAGCCCCCGGGACGGCTACGAGCAGTACTTC
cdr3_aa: CASSPRDGYEQYF

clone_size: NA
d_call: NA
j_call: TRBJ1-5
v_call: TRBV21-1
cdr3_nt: TGTGCCAGCAGCAAATTCGTCGGCGAAGCAGGTGGTCAGCCCCAGCATTTT
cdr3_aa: CASSKFVGEAGGQPQHF

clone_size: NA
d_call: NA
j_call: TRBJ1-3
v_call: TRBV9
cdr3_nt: TGTGCCAGCAGCGTAGCTTCAGGTTACTCTGGAAACACCATATATTTT
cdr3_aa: CASSVASGYSGNTIYF

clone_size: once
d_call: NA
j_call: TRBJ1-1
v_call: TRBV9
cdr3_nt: TGTGCCAGCAGCGTCGGGGTCAAAACTGAAGCTTTCTTT
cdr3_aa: CASSVGVKTEAFF

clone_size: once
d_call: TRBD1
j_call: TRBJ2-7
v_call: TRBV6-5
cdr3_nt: TGTGCCAGCAGTTTTGACAGGGTGAATAGGGAGCAGTACTTC
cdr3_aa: CASSFDRVNREQYF

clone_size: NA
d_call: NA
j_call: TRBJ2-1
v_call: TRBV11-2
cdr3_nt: TGTGCCAGCAGCTTAGGGGTACAGCGCTACAATGAGCAGTTCTTC
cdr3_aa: CASSLGVQRYNEQFF

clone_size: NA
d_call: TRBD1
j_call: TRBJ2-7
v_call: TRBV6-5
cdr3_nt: TGTGCCAGCAGGTACACCGGGACAGGGGGATACGAGCAGTACTTC
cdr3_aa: CASRYTGTGGYEQYF

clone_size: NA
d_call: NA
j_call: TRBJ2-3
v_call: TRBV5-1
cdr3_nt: TGCGCCAGCAGCTTGGGGACTTTCGCAGCCACAGATACGCAGTATTTT
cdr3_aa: CASSLGTFAATDTQYF

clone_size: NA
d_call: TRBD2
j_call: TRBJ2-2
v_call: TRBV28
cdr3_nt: TGTGCCAGCAGACCACTAGCGGCACCGAACACCGGGGAGCTGTTTTTT
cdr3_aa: CASRPLAAPNTGELFF

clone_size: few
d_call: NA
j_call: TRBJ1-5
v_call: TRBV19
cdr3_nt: TGTGCCACAAGGGAAGGGGTTCAGCCCCAGCATTTT
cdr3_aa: CATREGVQPQHF

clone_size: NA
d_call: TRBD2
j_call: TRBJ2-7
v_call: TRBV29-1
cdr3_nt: TGCAGCGTTGGGGCTAGCGGGACCGGGGAGCAGTACTTC
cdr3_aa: CSVGASGTGEQYF

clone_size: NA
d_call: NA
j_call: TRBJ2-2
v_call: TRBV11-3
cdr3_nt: TGTGCCAGCAGCCCGTCAGTGGGCGGGGAGCTGTTTTTT
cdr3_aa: CASSPSVGGELFF

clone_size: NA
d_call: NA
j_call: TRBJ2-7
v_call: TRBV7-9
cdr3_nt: TGTGCCAGCAGCCCCCTGGTCCTGAGCTCCTACGAGCAGTACTTC
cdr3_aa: CASSPLVLSSYEQYF

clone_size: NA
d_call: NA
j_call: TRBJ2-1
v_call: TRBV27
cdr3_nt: TGTGCCAGCGGTCCGGCGGCCTCTGGCAATGAGCAGTTCTTC
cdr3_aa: CASGPAASGNEQFF

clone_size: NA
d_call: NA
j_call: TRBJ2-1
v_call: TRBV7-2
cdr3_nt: TGTGCCAGCAGCTTAGTTGGCGACAATGAGCAGTTCTTC
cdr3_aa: CASSLVGDNEQFF

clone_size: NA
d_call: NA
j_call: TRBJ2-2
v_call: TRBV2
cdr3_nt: TGTGCCAGCAGTGAGGACACCGGGGAGCTGTTTTTT
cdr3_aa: CASSEDTGELFF

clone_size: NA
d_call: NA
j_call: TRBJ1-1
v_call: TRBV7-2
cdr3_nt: TGTGCCAGCAGCTTAGTCGTGGACACTGAAGCTTTCTTT
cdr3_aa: CASSLVVDTEAFF

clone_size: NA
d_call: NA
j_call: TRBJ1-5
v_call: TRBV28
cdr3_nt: TGTGCCAGCAGTAATTCGAGAAGTACCGCGGATCAGCCCCAGCATTTT
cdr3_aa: CASSNSRSTADQPQHF

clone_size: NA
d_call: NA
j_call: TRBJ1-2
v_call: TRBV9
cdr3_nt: TGTGCCAGCACCCTCGCGGGGGGGAACTATGGCTACACCTTC
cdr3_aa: CASTLAGGNYGYTF

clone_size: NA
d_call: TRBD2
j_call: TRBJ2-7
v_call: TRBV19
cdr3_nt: TGTGCCAGTAGTATTACCCTAGCGGGAGTCCAAGAAACGGATCAGTACTTC
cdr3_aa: CASSITLAGVQETDQYF

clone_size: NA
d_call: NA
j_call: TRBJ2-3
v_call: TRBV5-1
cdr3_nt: TGCGCCAGCAGCTCTGCCGAGGGCACAGATACGCAGTATTTT
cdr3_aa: CASSSAEGTDTQYF

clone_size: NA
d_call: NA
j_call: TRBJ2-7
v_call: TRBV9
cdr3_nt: TGTGCCAGCAGCGTAGATCGGGACGCCCCCTACGAGCAGTACTTC
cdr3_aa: CASSVDRDAPYEQYF

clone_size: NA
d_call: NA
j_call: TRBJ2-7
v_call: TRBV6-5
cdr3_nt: TGTGCCAGCAGTTACTCGATGGGCCAAAGCTACGAGCAGTACTTC
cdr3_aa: CASSYSMGQSYEQYF

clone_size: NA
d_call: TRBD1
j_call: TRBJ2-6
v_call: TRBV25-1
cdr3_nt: TGTGCCAGCAGCCCGGGACAGGGGGACTCTGGGGCCAACGTCCTGACTTTC
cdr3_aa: CASSPGQGDSGANVLTF

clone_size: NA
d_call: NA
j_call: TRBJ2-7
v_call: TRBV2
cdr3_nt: TGTGCCAGCGGAGCGGACGAGCAGTACTTC
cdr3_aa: CASGADEQYF

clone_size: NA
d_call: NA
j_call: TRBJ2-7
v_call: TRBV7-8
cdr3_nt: TGTGCCAGCAGCTTAAAACTCGAAAACTACGAGCAGTACTTC
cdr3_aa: CASSLKLENYEQYF

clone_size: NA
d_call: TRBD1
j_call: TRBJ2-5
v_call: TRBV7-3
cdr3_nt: TGTGCCAGCAGCCCGGGGACAGGAGAGACCCAGTACTTC
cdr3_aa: CASSPGTGETQYF

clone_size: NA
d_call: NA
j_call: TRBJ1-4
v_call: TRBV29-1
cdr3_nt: TGCAGCGTTGGGGGGGGCGGTGAAAAACTGTTTTTT
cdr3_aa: CSVGGGGEKLFF

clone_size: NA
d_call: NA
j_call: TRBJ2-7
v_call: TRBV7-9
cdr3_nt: TGTGCCAGCAGCCCGCAGGGGTATCTCGGGGAGCAGTACTTC
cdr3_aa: CASSPQGYLGEQYF

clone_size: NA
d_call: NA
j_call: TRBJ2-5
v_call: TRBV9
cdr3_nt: TGTGCCAGCAGCGTCTCGGGGAAGACCCAGTACTTC
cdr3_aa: CASSVSGKTQYF

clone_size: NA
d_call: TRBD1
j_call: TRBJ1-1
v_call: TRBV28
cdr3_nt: TGTGCCAGCAGCTACACGTTCGACAGGGTGGACACTGAAGCTTTCTTT
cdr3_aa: CASSYTFDRVDTEAFF

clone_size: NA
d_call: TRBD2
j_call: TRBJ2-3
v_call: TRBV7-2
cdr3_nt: TGTGCCAGCAGCATCGGACTAGCGCCAGATACGCAGTATTTT
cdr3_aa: CASSIGLAPDTQYF

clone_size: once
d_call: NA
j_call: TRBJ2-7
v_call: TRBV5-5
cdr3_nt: TGTGCCAGCAGCTCCTCTTCTGGTAGTAACGAGCAGTACTTC
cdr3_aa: CASSSSSGSNEQYF

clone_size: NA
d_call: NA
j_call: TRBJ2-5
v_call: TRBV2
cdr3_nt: TGTGCCAGCGCTGGCGCCCGGTGGACCCAGTACTTC
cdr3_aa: CASAGARWTQYF